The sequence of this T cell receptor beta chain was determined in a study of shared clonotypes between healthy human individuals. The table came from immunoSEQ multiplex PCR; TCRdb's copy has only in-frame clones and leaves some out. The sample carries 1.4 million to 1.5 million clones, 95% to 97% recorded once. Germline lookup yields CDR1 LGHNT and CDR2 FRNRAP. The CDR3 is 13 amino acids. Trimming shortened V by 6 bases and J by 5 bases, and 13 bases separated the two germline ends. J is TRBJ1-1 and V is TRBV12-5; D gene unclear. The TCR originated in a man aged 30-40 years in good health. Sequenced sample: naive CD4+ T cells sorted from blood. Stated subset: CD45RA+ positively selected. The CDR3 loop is CASGQEVGTEAFF. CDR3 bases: TGTGCTAGTGGCCAAGAAGTGGGGACTGAAGCTTTCTTT.